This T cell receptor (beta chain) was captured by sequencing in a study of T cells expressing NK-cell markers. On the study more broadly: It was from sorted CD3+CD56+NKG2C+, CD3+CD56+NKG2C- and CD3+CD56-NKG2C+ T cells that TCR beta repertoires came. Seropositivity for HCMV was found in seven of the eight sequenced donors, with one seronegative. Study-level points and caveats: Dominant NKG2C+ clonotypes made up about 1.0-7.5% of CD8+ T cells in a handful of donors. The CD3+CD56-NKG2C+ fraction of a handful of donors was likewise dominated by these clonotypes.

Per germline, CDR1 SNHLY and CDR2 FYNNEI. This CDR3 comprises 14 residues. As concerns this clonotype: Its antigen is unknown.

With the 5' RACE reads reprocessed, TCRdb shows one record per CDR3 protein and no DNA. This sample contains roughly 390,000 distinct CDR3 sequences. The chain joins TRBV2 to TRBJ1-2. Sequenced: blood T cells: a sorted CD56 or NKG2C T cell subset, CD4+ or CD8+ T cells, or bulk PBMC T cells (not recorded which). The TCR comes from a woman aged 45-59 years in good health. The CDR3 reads CAHSHALSGSGYTF.